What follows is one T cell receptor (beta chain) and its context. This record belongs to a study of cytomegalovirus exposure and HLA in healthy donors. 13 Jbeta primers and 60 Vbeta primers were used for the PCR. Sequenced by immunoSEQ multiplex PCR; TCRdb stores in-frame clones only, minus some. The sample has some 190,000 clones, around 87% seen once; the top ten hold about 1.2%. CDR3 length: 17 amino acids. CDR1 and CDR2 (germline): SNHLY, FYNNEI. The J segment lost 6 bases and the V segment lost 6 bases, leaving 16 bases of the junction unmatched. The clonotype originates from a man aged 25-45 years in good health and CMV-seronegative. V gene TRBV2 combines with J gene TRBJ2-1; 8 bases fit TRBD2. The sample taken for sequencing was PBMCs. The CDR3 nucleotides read TGTGCCAGCAGATCCGGAAGAGGTAGCGGGAATGGCAATGAGCAGTTCTTC. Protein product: CASRSGRGSGNGNEQFF.